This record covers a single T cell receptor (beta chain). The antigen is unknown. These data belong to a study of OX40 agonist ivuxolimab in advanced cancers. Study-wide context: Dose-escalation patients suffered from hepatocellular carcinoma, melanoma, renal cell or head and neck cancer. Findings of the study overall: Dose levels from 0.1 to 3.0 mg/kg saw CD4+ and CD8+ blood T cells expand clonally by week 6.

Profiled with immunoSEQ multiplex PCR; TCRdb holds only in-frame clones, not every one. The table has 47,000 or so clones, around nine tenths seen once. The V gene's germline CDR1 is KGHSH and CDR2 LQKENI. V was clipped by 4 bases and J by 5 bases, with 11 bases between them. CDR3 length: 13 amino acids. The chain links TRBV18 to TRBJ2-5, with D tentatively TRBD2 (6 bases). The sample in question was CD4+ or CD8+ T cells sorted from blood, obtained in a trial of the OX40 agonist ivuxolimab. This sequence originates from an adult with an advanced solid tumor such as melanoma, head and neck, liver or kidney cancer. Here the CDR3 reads CASSLRGRETQYF. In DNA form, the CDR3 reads TGTGCCAGCTCACTCCGGGGGAGGGAGACCCAGTACTTC.